This T cell receptor (beta chain) was obtained from a study of beta chain features in type 1 diabetes. Note on this clone: Its cognate antigen is unknown.

Trimming shortened V by 7 bases and J by 1 base, and 10 bases separated the two germline ends. Germline assignment: CDR1 SQVTM and CDR2 ANQGSEA. CDR3 size: 12 residues. By way of CD45RO/CCR7/CD25/CD127/CD95/CD27, the CD4+ regulatory, stem cell-like memory, central memory and naive cells were sorted. Expressed TCRB transcripts were sequenced because the entire RNA isolate underwent reverse transcription. The assay was immunoSEQ multiplex PCR, and TCRdb's table has in-frame clones only and misses some. Among about 700,000 clones listed, 10% to 15% were seen once. The study's findings and limits: Sampled from patients, naive, central memory and Treg TCRB repertoires appeared more similar than those sampled from healthy donors. TCRB CDR3 length was moderately but significantly reduced in all four CD4+ subsets of Type 1 diabetes patients.

The TCR originated in a man between 18 and 35 years old with type 1 diabetes. Material: naive CD4+ T cells from blood. The chain carries TRBV29-1 and TRBJ1-1; possible D gene TRBD1, 6 bases. In nucleotides, the CDR3 is TGCAGCGCTTCGGGACAGAACACTGAAGCTTTCTTT. Translation: CSASGQNTEAFF. The whole variable domain, remainder taken from reference TRBV29-1 and TRBJ1-1, is SAVISQKPSRDICQRGTSLTIQCQVDSQVTMMFWYRQQPGQSLTLIATANQGSEATYESGFVIDKFPISRPNLTFSTLTVSNMSPEDSSIYLCSASGQNTEAFFGQGTRLTVV.